The sequence of this T cell receptor (beta chain) was determined in a study of cytomegalovirus exposure and HLA in healthy donors (dated by TCRdb to between 2016 and 2019). At the level of the whole study: An earlier analysis of about 560 of the donors reported 276 Gb of sequence data and 100 million to 120 million unique TCR beta sequences obtained from some 170 million T cells. The study used immunosequencing to profile the T cell repertoires of 666 subjects and linked those repertoires to cytomegalovirus serostatus. Of the approximately 400 genotyped donors, approximately 82% fell in the genetic ancestry cluster associated with self-reported Caucasian donors. A few DR-DQ haplotypes were treated as single units for association and clustering because of strong linkage in the cohort. Class I and class II HLA loci were covered by the typing at four-digit resolution. In an earlier analysis of roughly 580 of the donors, high-throughput TCR beta sequencing was used to judge whether each TCR beta V gene segment behaved as functional or pseudogenic. The study was designed to test whether signatures of past pathogen exposure could be identified by cataloging public T cell receptors. Donor age, sex, ethnicity and CMV serostatus were compiled alongside the repertoire data. Among around 400 genotyped donors of the cohort, an average of around 250,000 unique TCR beta nucleotide sequences was sequenced per donor, of which 15% to 20% were non-productive. The number of typed donors differed by locus: roughly 629-630 for A, B, C, DRB1 and DQB1; some 500 for DQA1; some 610 for DPA1; and 400 to 480 for DPB1. Every discovery cohort repertoire had been produced on one sequencing platform. In a later analysis, previously published TCR beta repertoires from 600 to 850 donors were re-analyzed and high-resolution HLA genotyping was added so that TCR occurrence patterns could be studied. Besides the first cohort of approximately 670 subjects, a separate validation cohort made up of 95 to 150 different subjects was used. Genome-wide SNP genotypes for about 55% of the roughly 670 donors were used in a later genetic analysis, which treated that subset as a discovery cohort. High-throughput TCR immunosequencing, statistical association of individual TCRs with disease status, and machine learning were combined to predict cytomegalovirus infection status. Rather than drawing on any new phenotypic data, the later analysis identified candidate immune exposures from TCR beta sequences and the way those sequences occurred across donors. An early release that covered several hundred HLA-typed donors contained approximately 300 gigabases of sequencing data and some 87 million unique TCR sequences. What the authors observed across the whole study: In both the original and validation cohorts, the classifier was reported to diagnose cytomegalovirus status with high specificity and sensitivity. The study gave a list of roughly 150 TCR beta chains associated with cytomegalovirus. According to a later analysis, TCR association rates differed among HLA loci, with DRB1 alleles showing the most associated TCRs and HLA-C alleles showing the fewest. Presence/absence analyses assumed roughly uniform sequencing depth across donors, an assumption that may not hold. A few of the identified cytomegalovirus-associated TCR beta chains were confirmed in vitro to be specific for cytomegalovirus antigens. A further reported finding was that TCR beta sequences accurately predicted the HLA-A and HLA-B alleles for most subjects in the first cohort. Compared with the approximately 600-donor mean, donors in an Asian-associated ancestry cluster had fewer N-insertions in productive TCRs, according to a later genetic analysis. Most TCR sequences were seen in very few donors, while some public TCRs were found in many individuals. Because counts were too low, 15 to 20 rarely observed V segments, including chromosome 9 orphons, were excluded from the earlier analysis of 587 of the donors. In an earlier analysis of some 500 of the donors, most TCR beta V segments were observed in productive rearrangements about 87% or about 30% of the time, broadly matching IMGT annotations. An association between a missense DCLRE1C variant and V-gene and J-gene trimming of TCR beta chains was found in a later genetic analysis and replicated in an independent cohort. Compared with equally common non-associated chains, HLA-associated TCR beta chains in a later analysis were more clonally expanded and had lower generation probabilities. Because the 87-base-pair reads could not distinguish some IMGT-functional V segments, including TRBV6-2 and TRBV6-3, those segments were excluded. A cluster of highly shared sequence variants was judged likely to be a technical artifact of the sequencing pipeline. The authors suggested that the approach could potentially be extended to other disease states and immunological phenotypes. When HLA alleles, especially DR and DQ, strongly co-occurred, attributing TCR associations to individual alleles was difficult. Immune exposure information for the cohort was limited to CMV serostatus. HLA typing was unavailable for some donors at each locus, so association tests used only the typed subset. A later analysis associated about 17,000 TCR beta sequences with specific HLA alleles at a false discovery rate of 0.05. This cohort had only TCR beta chains sequenced, and the lack of alpha or paired-chain data limited which features could be detected. Correlated functional status among segregating V segments might reflect linkage disequilibrium, but an unknown experimental factor could not be ruled out. In a later analysis, several top co-occurrence clusters were reported to appear linked to parvovirus B19, influenza, CMV and Epstein-Barr virus. In a later analysis, most CMV-associated TCR beta chains were found to appear HLA-restricted, with HLA associations seemingly driven largely by CMV exposure.

The CDR1 and CDR2 encoded by the germline V gene are MDHEN and SYDVKM. The trim is 2 bases for V and 5 bases for J, with a gap of 6 bases between the germline ends. The CDR3 goes from the cysteine to the phenylalanine over 12 residues. The DNA shown is the 36-base CDR3, in frame from base 1. The cohort consisted of some 670 healthy bone marrow donors. At the time of sampling, every cohort member was nominally healthy, though immune exposures that went unrecorded were likely present. The donor was CMV seropositive and belonged to the group of over 250 seropositive cohort members. Every donor gave a peripheral blood sample, and the peripheral blood mononuclear cells from that sample were used for TCR beta sequencing. Genomic DNA extraction from the blood cell samples was performed with the Qiagen DNeasy Blood Extraction Kit. Remarks on this clone: Its antigen remains unidentified. Base qualities were left out, and no much larger clone turns up one base away.

Libraries were made using the immunoSEQ multiplex PCR assay. For the multiplex PCR, a mixture combining 60 forward primers for TCR Vbeta segments and 13 reverse primers for TCR Jbeta segments was used. Amplification of the CDR3 region of rearranged TCR beta genes was performed with a multiplex PCR assay on genomic DNA. On the Illumina HiSeq System, the amplified TCR beta libraries were sequenced as 87-base-pair reads. Concerning the study's data processing: A later analysis counted tens of millions of unique TCR beta chains across the 550 to 750 repertoires, and approximately 11 million of these chains were shared by at least two donors. To remove PCR and sequencing errors, raw reads were error-corrected and collapsed into unique sequences using a nearest-neighbor algorithm that merged closely related sequences. To assign V, D and J gene segments, CDR3 sequences were aligned to IMGT reference sequences. For a sequence to be retained, a match of at least six nucleotides was required to both a V gene segment and a J gene segment. A rearrangement counted as productive if the CDR3 had no stop codons and remained in frame with V and J, and every other rearrangement counted as non-productive. Following IMGT convention, CDR3 was defined as the stretch from the second conserved V-encoded cysteine up to the conserved J-encoded phenylalanine. In an earlier analysis of 587 of the donors, sequences lacking an unambiguous match to a single V gene segment were excluded. An earlier analysis of approximately 590 of the donors classified V segments as functional when productive rearrangements were above 56.7% and as segregating when the standard deviation between donors was above 5%. A statistical classification framework was developed to diagnose cytomegalovirus status using the catalog of TCR beta chain sequences. In a later analysis, V and J genes were assigned by comparing TCR nucleotide sequences against IMGT/GENE-DB human TR gene sequences. The TCRdist pipeline was used in a later analysis to assign CDR3 sequences and most-parsimonious VDJ recombination scenarios. A later analysis defined each TCR beta chain by its CDR3 amino acid sequence plus V-gene family, and excluded reads lacking a unique V-gene family. To address suspected cross-contamination and a sequencing artifact, a later analysis removed approximately 600 highly shared, low-generation-probability nucleotide sequences. In a later analysis, a clonal expansion index was calculated for each public chain from normalized within-repertoire ranks of inferred template counts. Generation probabilities in a later analysis came from a VDJ recombination model fitted to out-of-frame rearrangements, and those results were checked against IGoR. In a later analysis, TCR-TCR, TCR-HLA and TCR-CMV co-occurrence was scored with hypergeometric tests, and a repertoire-size bias correction was applied to TCR pairs. A later analysis estimated false discovery rates by permuting HLA or CMV assignments 20 times. A later analysis grouped co-occurring TCRs with DBSCAN, adding TCRdist sequence similarity when clustering within HLA-allele-positive subsets. Co-occurrence clustering excluded repertoires with fewer than 30,000 or more than 120,000 public chains, plus five with anomalous nucleotide sharing. The source is immuneACCESS, and TCRdb retained only in-frame sequences with V and J called. Part of the clones is not carried over; for the studies checked, unresolved V genes explain less than half of this, and the remainder is unexplained. V, J and clone size reflect that table, while D and trimming were determined from the DNA. This sample has about 190,000 clones in its table, and roughly four fifths of those were observed once. The ten largest clonotypes hold approximately 3% of the sample.

The sequence derives from a woman younger than 45 in good health and CMV-seropositive. The V and J genes are TRBV28 and TRBJ2-5; there is no confident call for the D gene. Specimen: PBMCs. The DNA sequence reads TGTGCCAGCAGTTTAAGCTGGGAGACCCAGTACTTC. This encodes CASSLSWETQYF.